These T cell receptor beta chains were read from a single sample in a study of blood T cell repertoires in COVID-19. Data came from immunoSEQ multiplex PCR; TCRdb stores just in-frame clones and leaves some out. The table has tens of thousands of clones, roughly 75% seen once. The sequencing sample was made of peripheral blood. The source is a woman aged 50 to 60 with acute or convalescent COVID-19. Both conserved end residues are part of each CDR3. A D gene is named only where the DNA matches it firmly. For some rows the clone size is stated as once, few or many, or as a class when expanded; others skip it.

V gene,clone size,J gene,D gene,CDR3 protein,CDR3 DNA
TRBV2,once,TRBJ1-2,TRBD1,CASSESGQGAGYTF,TGTGCCAGCAGTGAATCGGGACAGGGTGCTGGCTACACCTTC
TRBV14,-,TRBJ1-2,-,CASSRGIRDGYTF,TGTGCCAGCAGCCGTGGAATCAGGGATGGCTACACCTTC
TRBV11-2,-,TRBJ2-1,TRBD1,CASNDRASYNEQFF,TGTGCCAGCAACGACAGGGCTTCCTACAATGAGCAGTTCTTC
TRBV9,-,TRBJ2-7,-,CASSVDDSPYEQYF,TGTGCCAGCAGCGTAGACGACAGCCCCTACGAGCAGTACTTC
TRBV5-8,-,TRBJ1-5,-,CASSWGGNQPQHF,TGTGCCAGCAGCTGGGGAGGCAATCAGCCCCAGCATTTT
TRBV5-5,-,TRBJ2-7,TRBD2,CASSFRLAGISSYEQYF,TGTGCCAGCAGCTTCCGACTAGCGGGGATTTCCTCCTACGAGCAGTACTTC
TRBV10-2,-,TRBJ1-5,TRBD1,CASTSTGAGNQPQHF,TGCGCCAGCACCTCTACAGGGGCCGGGAATCAGCCCCAGCATTTT
TRBV6-5,-,TRBJ1-2,-,CASSYSNQATNYGYTF,TGTGCCAGCAGTTACTCGAATCAGGCTACTAACTATGGCTACACCTTC
TRBV6-2/TRBV6-3,-,TRBJ1-2,-,CASSSSTSSLSGYTF,TGTGCCAGCAGTTCCTCGACAAGTTCCTTGTCCGGCTACACCTTC
TRBV13,-,TRBJ1-4,-,CASLSTNEKLFF,TGTGCCAGTCTAAGTACTAATGAAAAACTGTTTTTT
TRBV7-9,-,TRBJ1-2,TRBD1,CASSHRQGHYGYTF,TGTGCCAGCAGCCACCGACAGGGTCACTATGGCTACACCTTC
TRBV30,once,TRBJ1-1,TRBD1,CAWTSDRGGIRDTEAFF,TGTGCCTGGACCTCGGACAGGGGAGGTATTAGGGACACTGAAGCTTTCTTT
TRBV5-4,-,TRBJ2-7,TRBD1,CASSWTGDTYEQYF,TGTGCCAGCAGCTGGACAGGGGACACCTACGAGCAGTACTTC
TRBV19,many,TRBJ1-1,TRBD1,CASNKPGGNTEAFF,TGTGCCAGTAACAAACCAGGGGGGAACACTGAAGCTTTCTTT
TRBV19,-,TRBJ1-5,TRBD1,CASGRTGASGNQPQHF,TGTGCCAGTGGACGGACAGGGGCCTCCGGCAATCAGCCCCAGCATTTT
TRBV7-6,-,TRBJ2-7,-,CASSDDRSYEQYF,TGTGCCAGCAGCGACGACAGGTCCTACGAGCAGTACTTC
TRBV6-1,once,TRBJ2-3,-,CASSERGDTQYF,TGTGCCAGCAGTGAGAGGGGGGATACGCAGTATTTT
TRBV3-1/TRBV3-2,-,TRBJ2-3,TRBD2,CASSQDRLAIDTQYF,TGTGCCAGCAGCCAAGATCGACTAGCAATAGATACGCAGTATTTT
TRBV28,-,TRBJ1-1,-,CASSRSEGRRTEAFF,TGTGCCAGCAGTCGCTCCGAGGGTCGGAGGACTGAAGCTTTCTTT
TRBV28,-,TRBJ1-5,-,CASRSGTNSLNQPQHF,TGTGCCAGCAGGTCCGGGACAAATTCGTTAAATCAGCCCCAGCATTTT
TRBV6-5,-,TRBJ2-7,-,CASRRSSYEQYF,TGTGCCAGCCGAAGGAGCTCCTACGAGCAGTACTTC
TRBV7-9,-,TRBJ1-4,-,CASSGGDSGNEKLFF,TGTGCCAGCAGCGGGGGGGACTCTGGTAATGAAAAACTGTTTTTT
TRBV3-1/TRBV3-2,-,TRBJ2-6,-,CASSIRGANVLTF,TGTGCCAGCAGCATCAGGGGGGCCAACGTCCTGACTTTC
TRBV7-8,once,TRBJ2-1,TRBD2,CASSLISGGYNEQFF,TGTGCCAGCAGCTTAATTAGCGGGGGCTACAATGAGCAGTTCTTC
TRBV15,-,TRBJ2-7,-,CATAVGSSYEQYF,TGTGCCACAGCGGTCGGGAGCTCCTACGAGCAGTACTTC
TRBV6-1,once,TRBJ2-7,TRBD1,CASSEHLWDRTYEQYF,TGTGCCAGCAGTGAACACCTCTGGGACAGGACCTACGAGCAGTACTTC
TRBV6-5,few,TRBJ1-5,-,CASTLRTADQPQHF,TGTGCCAGCACCCTCCGGACAGCCGATCAGCCCCAGCATTTT
TRBV19,-,TRBJ2-1,TRBD1,CASSMGQVARNEQFF,TGTGCCAGTAGTATGGGACAGGTAGCCCGCAATGAGCAGTTCTTC
TRBV7-8,-,TRBJ1-5,-,CASNTFLGGIVQPQHF,TGTGCCAGCAACACGTTCCTTGGGGGGATCGTTCAGCCCCAGCATTTT
TRBV7-8,-,TRBJ1-5,TRBD1,CASSSYKMTGGSSQPQHF,TGTGCCAGCAGCTCCTATAAGATGACAGGGGGGTCAAGCCAGCCCCAGCATTTT
TRBV5-5,-,TRBJ2-7,TRBD1,CASSLGDRPPQYF,TGTGCCAGCAGCTTGGGGGACAGGCCGCCCCAGTACTTC
TRBV6-6,many,TRBJ2-1,-,CASSPTTSSYNEQFF,TGTGCCAGCAGTCCCACGACAAGTTCCTACAATGAGCAGTTCTTC
TRBV5-1,-,TRBJ2-7,-,CASSLEAGSAEQYF,TGCGCCAGCAGCTTGGAGGCAGGTTCTGCCGAGCAGTACTTC
TRBV30,-,TRBJ1-1,TRBD1,CAFSGRGRRDTEAFF,TGTGCCTTCTCGGGCAGGGGGAGGAGAGACACTGAAGCTTTCTTT
TRBV30,-,TRBJ1-1,-,CAWSTRLGTEAFF,TGTGCCTGGAGTACTCGACTTGGGACTGAAGCTTTCTTT
TRBV10-3,-,TRBJ2-1,TRBD2,CAIEAGGLYNEQFF,TGTGCCATTGAGGCGGGGGGGCTTTACAATGAGCAGTTCTTC
TRBV5-1,-,TRBJ1-2,TRBD1,CASSPDRGLVEGGYTF,TGCGCCAGCAGCCCGGACAGGGGCCTGGTAGAGGGTGGCTACACCTTC
TRBV28,-,TRBJ2-1,TRBD1,CASSEATGTGGRAYNEQFF,TGTGCCAGCAGTGAAGCGACCGGGACAGGGGGTCGCGCCTACAATGAGCAGTTCTTC